The rows below give T cell receptor beta chains drawn from one sample of a study of technical replicates of blood from a handful of donors. Measured with immunoSEQ multiplex PCR; TCRdb has only the in-frame clones, and not every one. The table includes approximately 70,000 clones, 95% to 98% detected once. The sample comprised T cells isolated from PBMCs. Source of these receptors: a human donor in good health. The CDR3 runs from the conserved cysteine through the conserved F or W. The order of the fields is J gene, D gene, V gene, CDR3 length, clone size, CDR3 protein, CDR3 DNA. The D gene is left open where the match is weak. Rows may omit the clone size; those that give it use once, few, many or a size class.

>TRBJ1-2|-|TRBV4-1|16|-
CASSQEVGGYPTGYTF
TGCGCCAGCAGCCAAGAAGTGGGAGGTTACCCAACTGGCTACACCTTC
>TRBJ1-2|TRBD1|TRBV19|15|few
CASSMSDRSRHGYTF
TGTGCCAGTAGTATGTCGGACAGGAGTAGACATGGCTACACCTTC
>TRBJ1-1|-|TRBV6-5|12|-
CASSKGGTEAFF
TGTGCCAGCAGCAAAGGAGGCACTGAAGCTTTCTTT
>TRBJ2-7|TRBD1|TRBV4-2|15|-
CASSQEGDRFYEQYF
TGTGCCAGCAGCCAAGAAGGGGACAGATTCTACGAGCAGTACTTC
>TRBJ2-7|-|TRBV10-3|13|-
CAISAPPRLEQYF
TGTGCCATCAGTGCACCCCCGAGACTCGAGCAGTACTTC
>TRBJ2-1|TRBD1|TRBV7-9|16|-
CASSETGAITYNEQFF
TGTGCCAGCAGCGAGACAGGGGCGATTACCTACAATGAGCAGTTCTTC
>TRBJ2-7|TRBD2|TRBV6-1|16|-
CASSEGRLAGAYEQYF
TGTGCCAGCAGTGAAGGCCGACTAGCGGGAGCCTACGAGCAGTACTTC
>TRBJ1-2|-|TRBV7-2|13|-
CASSSYLRGGYTF
TGTGCCAGCAGCTCTTACCTCAGGGGCGGCTACACCTTC
>TRBJ1-1|-|TRBV6-5|15|once
CASSYDGAFNVEAFF
TGTGCCAGCAGTTACGATGGGGCGTTCAACGTTGAAGCTTTCTTT
>TRBJ2-5|TRBD1|TRBV9|16|-
CASSVGTGRTSETQYF
TGTGCCAGCAGCGTAGGGACAGGGCGGACTTCAGAGACCCAGTACTTC
>TRBJ2-7|-|TRBV6-5|14|-
CASSRGVRSYEQYF
TGTGCCAGCAGTCGCGGGGTCCGCTCCTACGAGCAGTACTTC
>TRBJ2-1|TRBD2|TRBV9|15|-
CASSAGTSGSNEQFF
TGTGCCAGCAGCGCCGGAACTAGCGGGTCTAATGAGCAGTTCTTC
>TRBJ1-2|-|TRBV27|15|-
CASSLLEGANYGYTF
TGTGCCAGCAGTTTATTAGAGGGAGCTAACTATGGCTACACCTTC
>TRBJ2-4|TRBD1|TRBV2|15|-
CASSGTGGGGNIQYF
TGTGCCAGCAGTGGGACAGGGGGCGGGGGTAACATTCAGTACTTC
>TRBJ2-2|-|TRBV7-9|17|-
CASSPLQDLTNRGGLFF
TGTGCCAGCAGCCCACTCCAAGACCTTACAAACCGGGGAGGGCTGTTTTTT
>TRBJ2-5|TRBD1|TRBV10-3|13|-
CATNTGDHETQYF
TGTGCCACAAATACAGGGGACCACGAGACCCAGTACTTC
>TRBJ2-5|TRBD2|TRBV9|16|-
CASSAGTSGIQETQYF
TGTGCCAGCAGCGCTGGGACTAGCGGGATTCAAGAGACCCAGTACTTC
>TRBJ2-7|TRBD1|TRBV6-1|13|-
CASSSGQNYEQYF
TGTGCCAGCAGTTCGGGACAGAACTACGAGCAGTACTTC
>TRBJ1-2|-|TRBV27|14|-
CASSYTQGLEGYTF
TGTGCCAGCAGTTATACACAGGGATTGGAAGGCTACACCTTC
>TRBJ2-1|TRBD2|TRBV5-4|16|-
CASSFLAGGPSNEQFF
TGTGCCAGCAGCTTCCTAGCGGGAGGACCGAGTAATGAGCAGTTCTTC
>TRBJ1-1|-|TRBV12-5|12|-
CASARDLTEAFF
TGTGCTAGTGCACGCGATCTCACTGAAGCTTTCTTT
>TRBJ2-5|-|TRBV11-3|14|once
CASSLRRESETQYF
TGTGCCAGCAGCTTAAGGCGGGAATCAGAGACCCAGTACTTC
>TRBJ1-2|TRBD1|TRBV7-2|14|-
CASSYDRGWYGYTF
TGTGCCAGCAGCTATGACAGGGGCTGGTATGGCTACACCTTC
>TRBJ2-5|TRBD2|TRBV5-1|16|-
CASSLRLAGGGETQYF
TGCGCCAGCAGCCTCCGACTAGCGGGGGGTGGGGAGACCCAGTACTTC
>TRBJ1-2|-|TRBV10-3|12|-
CAISESEQSYTF
TGTGCCATCAGTGAGTCGGAACAGAGCTACACCTTC
>TRBJ1-1|TRBD1|TRBV5-1|13|-
CASRKQGDTEAFF
TGCGCCAGCAGAAAACAGGGGGACACTGAAGCTTTCTTT
>TRBJ1-2|TRBD1|TRBV5-4|14|-
CASSSGQGSHGYTF
TGTGCCAGCAGCTCGGGACAGGGGAGTCATGGCTACACCTTC
>TRBJ2-1|-|TRBV9|17|-
CASSLTTGQSSYNEQFF
TGTGCCAGCAGCTTAACGACCGGACAGAGCTCCTACAATGAGCAGTTCTTC
>TRBJ2-1|-|TRBV7-6|14|-
CASSSYRGSPEQFF
TGTGCCAGCAGCTCGTATCGGGGGTCACCTGAGCAGTTCTTC
>TRBJ2-7|TRBD2|TRBV2|15|-
CASSEEGLVVYEQYF
TGTGCCAGCAGTGAAGAGGGACTAGTCGTCTACGAGCAGTACTTC
>TRBJ2-1|TRBD2|TRBV5-8|15|-
CASSSGLAVYNEQFF
TGTGCCAGCAGCTCGGGACTAGCGGTTTACAATGAGCAGTTCTTC
>TRBJ2-2|-|TRBV7-9|18|-
CASSSSYSGRKDTGELFF
TGTGCCAGCAGCTCGTCTTACAGCGGGCGGAAGGACACCGGGGAGCTGTTTTTT
>TRBJ2-3|-|TRBV7-8|13|-
CASSILSADTQYF
TGTGCCAGCAGCATCCTTTCAGCAGATACGCAGTATTTT
>TRBJ1-5|-|TRBV5-6|14|-
CASGRRGSNQPQHF
TGTGCCAGCGGGCGAAGGGGGAGCAATCAGCCCCAGCATTTT
>TRBJ2-7|-|TRBV28|14|-
CASSLAQVTYEQYF
TGTGCCAGCAGTTTAGCACAGGTCACCTACGAGCAGTACTTC
>TRBJ1-4|TRBD1|TRBV4-1|13|-
CASSQWTGEKLFF
TGCGCCAGCAGCCAATGGACAGGTGAAAAACTGTTTTTT
>TRBJ1-4|-|TRBV27|14|-
CASSSILSGEKLFF
TGTGCCAGCAGTTCGATACTTTCTGGTGAAAAACTGTTTTTT
>TRBJ2-7|-|TRBV7-6|13|-
CASRLGSSYEQYF
TGTGCCAGCAGATTAGGGAGCTCCTACGAGCAGTACTTC
>TRBJ1-6|TRBD1|TRBV30|14|-
CAWTPTGNNSPLHF
TGTGCCTGGACACCGACAGGGAATAATTCACCCCTCCACTTT
>TRBJ2-7|TRBD1|TRBV10-3|13|-
CAITNDRDHEQYF
TGTGCCATCACCAACGACAGGGACCACGAGCAGTACTTC
>TRBJ1-4|TRBD1|TRBV4-2|14|-
CASSHLGQDEKLFF
TGTGCCAGCAGCCACTTGGGACAGGATGAAAAACTGTTTTTT
>TRBJ1-5|TRBD1|TRBV7-2|12|-
CASSSQGQPQHF
TGTGCCAGCAGCTCACAGGGGCAGCCCCAGCATTTT
>TRBJ1-4|-|TRBV6-5|13|-
CASSYSSGEKLFF
TGTGCCAGCAGTTACTCCTCTGGCGAAAAACTGTTTTTT